The TCR beta chain described here comes from a study of T cell responses to AZD1222 COVID-19 vaccine. The ends were cut back, 3 bases at V and 0 bases at J, with 3 bases in the middle. The germline V gene encodes CDR1 SGHNT and CDR2 YENEEA. The CDR3 has 14 amino acids. Measured with immunoSEQ multiplex PCR; TCRdb has only the in-frame clones, and not every one. The top ten clones hold approximately 7.8% of a sample with 20,000 to 25,000 clones, about 85% of them seen once. As for this clone: Its antigen remains unidentified.

General study findings and limits: With dominance at 160-218 and 743-854, vaccine-associated CD4 TCRs spanned spike. Spike-specific TCR breadth and depth grew following two AZD1222 doses. Every sample of the repertoires postdated the peak T cell response. It should be noted that donors were predominantly white British and more often female, and clonal diversity was possibly underestimated.

The clonotype was recovered from an adult who received the AZD1222 COVID-19 vaccine. The source was peripheral blood, collected 28 days after the second AZD1222 dose. The J gene is TRBJ2-6, the V gene TRBV11-3; D is unclear. The CDR3 nucleotides are TGTGCCAGCAGCTTGACCTCTGGGGCCAACGTCCTGACTTTC. Amino acid sequence: CASSLTSGANVLTF.